This entry describes one TCR beta chain. The data originate from a study of OX40 agonist ivuxolimab in advanced cancers. Study details: Cancers in dose escalation were hepatocellular, melanoma, renal cell and head and neck. People who had prior anti-PD-1, anti-PD-L1 or anti-CTLA-4 therapy could take part, and under 45% had some.

Some clones are missing from TCRdb's copy, which holds only in-frame ones; the method was immunoSEQ multiplex PCR. The sample carries some 39,000 clones, roughly 84% recorded once. The material was CD4+ or CD8+ T cells sorted from blood, obtained in a trial of the OX40 agonist ivuxolimab. The clonotype originates from an adult with an advanced solid tumor such as melanoma, head and neck, liver or kidney cancer.

CDR3 coding DNA: TGTGCCAGCTCACCTTGGACAGGGGGGCGCGGAAGCTCCTACGAGCAGTACTTC. Residues: CASSPWTGGRGSSYEQYF. V gene TRBV18 combines with J gene TRBJ2-7, with 10 bases aligning to TRBD1. Germline V gene data show CDR1 as KGHSH and CDR2 as LQKENI. V trimming: 3 bases; J trimming: 0 bases; junction bases outside the gene matches: 11. The CDR3 sequence is 18 residues long.